Listed below are T cell receptor beta chains from one sample, sequenced in a study of cytomegalovirus exposure and HLA in healthy donors. The protocol was immunoSEQ multiplex PCR, while the TCRdb copy is restricted to in-frame clones and leaves out a portion. This table holds 82,000 or so clones, roughly 94% found once. Sequences were obtained from PBMCs. Every receptor here comes from a woman aged 18-29 years in good health and CMV-seronegative. CDR3s include the opening cysteine and the closing phenylalanine or tryptophan.

V: TRBV19; CDR3: CASSIDPAANQPQHF
V: TRBV18; CDR3: CASSPRGTGGTEQYF
V: TRBV18; CDR3: CASSPDSGYGYTF
V: TRBV6-6; CDR3: CASSFAGGEKLFF
V: TRBV29-1; CDR3: CSVVFHSLAGVLTGELFF
V: TRBV27; CDR3: CASSYNSGIPYNEQFF
V: TRBV4-3; CDR3: CASSQGGGGQPQHF
V: TRBV27; CDR3: CASSLEGGWNTGELFF
V: TRBV2; CDR3: CASRGTLDGYTF
V: TRBV7-2; CDR3: CASSFRTDYGYTF
V: TRBV7-9; CDR3: CASSLGAGGSYEQYF
V: TRBV4-1; CDR3: CASSQDLGGNTEAFF
V: TRBV13; CDR3: CASSLRQSNQPQHF
V: TRBV7-9; CDR3: CASSLVTGGNYGYTF
V: TRBV4-3; CDR3: CASSQVNGNTGELFF
V: TRBV4-1; CDR3: CASSQTSGALTGELFF